This T cell receptor beta chain was identified in a study of shared clonotypes between healthy human individuals. Trimming left V 5 bases short and J 3 bases short, with 10 bases between. This CDR3 spans 13 amino acids. The germline V gene encodes CDR1 SGHTA and CDR2 FQGTGA. Study conclusions and caveats: In contrast to clonotypes shared by all four donors, non-shared clonotypes had lower generation probabilities. The sharing of 5% to 6.5% of naive CD4 clonotypes was seen across a handful of donors.

For every subset, genomic DNA was evenly distributed across several immunoSEQ plates. In the source study's methods: With immunoSEQ giving junction-only sequences and no quality scores, filtering differed. Measured with immunoSEQ multiplex PCR; TCRdb has only the in-frame clones, and not every one. D and trimming come from the DNA, and the V and J calls and clone size come from that table. The sample has more than 2 million clones; approximately 94% are singletons. A remark on this clone: Antigen specificity is unknown.

The sequence derives from a man between 18 and 35 years old in good health. The source material was naive CD4+ T cells sorted from blood. As for subset: CD45RA+ positively selected. The chain recombines TRBV7-3 with TRBJ2-5, with D perhaps TRBD1 (5 bases). This chain's CDR3 is CASSLGVEETQYF. Here the CDR3 DNA reads TGTGCCAGCAGCCTAGGGGTGGAAGAGACCCAGTACTTC. Full variable domain (outside the CDR3, taken from reference TRBV7-3 and TRBJ2-5): GAGVSQTPSNKVTEKGKYVELRCDPISGHTALYWYRQSLGQGPEFLIYFQGTGAADDSGLPNDRFFAVRPEGSVSTLKIQRTERGDSAVYLCASSLGVEETQYFGPGTRLLVL.